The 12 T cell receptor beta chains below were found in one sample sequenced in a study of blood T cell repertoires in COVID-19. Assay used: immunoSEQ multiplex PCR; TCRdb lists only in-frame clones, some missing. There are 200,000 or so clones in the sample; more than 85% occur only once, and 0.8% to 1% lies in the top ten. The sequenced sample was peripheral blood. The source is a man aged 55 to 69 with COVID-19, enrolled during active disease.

This CDR3 reads CASSQESGITDTQYF. In DNA form, the CDR3 reads TGTGCCAGCAGCCAAGAATCAGGTATTACAGATACGCAGTATTTT. This sequence joins TRBV4-2 and TRBJ2-3; no clear D gene. The CDR3 is 15 residues long. Germline lookup yields CDR1 LGHNA and CDR2 YNFKEQ. Trimming took off 0 bases at V and 3 bases at J, with 10 bases between the two ends.

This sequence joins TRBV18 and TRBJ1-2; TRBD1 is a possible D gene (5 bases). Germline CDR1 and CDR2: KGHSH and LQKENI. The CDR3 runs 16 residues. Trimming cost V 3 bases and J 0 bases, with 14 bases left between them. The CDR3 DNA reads TGTGCCAGCTCACCTAGGGTCGGGGGAACTAACTATGGCTACACCTTC. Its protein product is CASSPRVGGTNYGYTF.

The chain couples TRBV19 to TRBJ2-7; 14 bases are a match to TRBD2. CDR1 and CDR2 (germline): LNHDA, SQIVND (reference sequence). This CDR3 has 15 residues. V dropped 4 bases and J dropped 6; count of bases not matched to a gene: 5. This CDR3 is CASSNQGLAGVEQYF. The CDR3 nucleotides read TGTGCCAGTAGTAACCAGGGACTAGCGGGAGTCGAGCAGTACTTC. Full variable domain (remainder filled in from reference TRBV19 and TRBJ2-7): DGGITQSPKYLFRKEGQNVTLSCEQNLNHDAMYWYRQDPGQGLRLIYYSQIVNDFQKGDIAEGYSVSREKKESFPLTVTSAQKNPTAFYLCASSNQGLAGVEQYFGPGTRLTVT.

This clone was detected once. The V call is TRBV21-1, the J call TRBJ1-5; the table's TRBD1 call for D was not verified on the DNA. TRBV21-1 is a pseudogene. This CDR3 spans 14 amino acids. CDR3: CASSSRQNGQPQHF. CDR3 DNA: TGTGCCAGCAGCTCCAGACAGAACGGTCAGCCCCAGCATTTT.

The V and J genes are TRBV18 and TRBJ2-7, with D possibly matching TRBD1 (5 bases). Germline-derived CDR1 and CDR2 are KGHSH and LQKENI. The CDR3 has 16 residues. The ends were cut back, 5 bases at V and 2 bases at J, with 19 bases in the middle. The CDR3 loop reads CASSTEGVIRTYEQYF. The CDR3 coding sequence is TGTGCCAGCTCAACTGAAGGGGTCATTCGGACCTACGAGCAGTACTTC.

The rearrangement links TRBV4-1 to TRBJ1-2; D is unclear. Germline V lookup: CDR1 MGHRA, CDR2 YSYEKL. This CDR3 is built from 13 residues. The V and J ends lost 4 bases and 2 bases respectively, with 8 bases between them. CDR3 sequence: CASSPQMNYGYTF. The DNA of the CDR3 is TGCGCCAGCAGCCCTCAGATGAACTATGGCTACACCTTC.

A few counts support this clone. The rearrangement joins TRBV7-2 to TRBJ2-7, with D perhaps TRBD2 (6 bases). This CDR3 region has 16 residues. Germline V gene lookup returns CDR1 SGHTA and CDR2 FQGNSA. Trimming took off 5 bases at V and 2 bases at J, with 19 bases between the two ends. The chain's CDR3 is CASSPGPRGLPYEQYF. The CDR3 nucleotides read TGTGCCAGCAGCCCAGGGCCCCGGGGACTTCCCTACGAGCAGTACTTC.

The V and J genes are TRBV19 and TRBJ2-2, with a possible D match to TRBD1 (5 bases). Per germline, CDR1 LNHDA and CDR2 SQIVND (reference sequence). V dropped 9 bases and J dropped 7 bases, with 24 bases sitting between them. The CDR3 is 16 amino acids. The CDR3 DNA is TGTGCCAGCTCCAAGAAAAAGGTCAGGGTCAACGGGGAGCTGTTTTTT. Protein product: CASSKKKVRVNGELFF.

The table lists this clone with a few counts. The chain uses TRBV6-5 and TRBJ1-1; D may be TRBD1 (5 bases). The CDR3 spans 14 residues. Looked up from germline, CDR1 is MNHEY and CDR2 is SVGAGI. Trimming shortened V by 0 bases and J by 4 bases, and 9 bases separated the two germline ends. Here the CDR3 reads CASSYSTGGTEAFF. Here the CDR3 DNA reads TGTGCCAGCAGTTACTCGACCGGGGGCACTGAAGCTTTCTTT.

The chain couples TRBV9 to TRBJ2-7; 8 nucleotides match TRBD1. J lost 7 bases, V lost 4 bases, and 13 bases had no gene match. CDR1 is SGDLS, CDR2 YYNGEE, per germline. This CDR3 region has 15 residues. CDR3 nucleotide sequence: TGTGCCAGCAGCCCCGGGGACAGGACCTCCGGGGAGCAGTACTTC. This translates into CASSPGDRTSGEQYF.

The chain's CDR3 is CASSITPDTSTDTQYF. Here the CDR3 DNA reads TGTGCCAGCAGTATCACCCCCGACACGAGCACAGATACGCAGTATTTT. This rearrangement joins TRBV11-1 to TRBJ2-3, with no clear D. Germline lookup yields CDR1 SGHAT and CDR2 FQDESV (reference sequence). V was pared by 6 bases and J by 0 bases, with 16 bases between. The CDR3 spans 16 residues.

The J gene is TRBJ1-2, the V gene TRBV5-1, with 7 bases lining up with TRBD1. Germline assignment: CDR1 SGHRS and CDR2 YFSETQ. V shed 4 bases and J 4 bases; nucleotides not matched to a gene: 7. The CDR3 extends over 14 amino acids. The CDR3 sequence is CASSIETGLYGYTF. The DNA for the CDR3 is TGCGCCAGCAGCATTGAGACAGGGCTCTATGGCTACACCTTC.